The clone carrying this T cell receptor (beta chain) appeared a few times. These data are taken from a study of spatial heterogeneity in lung cancer. Using its own MiXCR run on the 5' RACE reads, TCRdb lists one record per CDR3 protein. Of approximately 44,000 distinct CDR3 sequences in the sample, roughly 13% were seen once. In germline, CDR1 is SGHVS, CDR2 FNYEAQ. The CDR3 has 15 amino acids. The J segment lost 2 bases and the V segment lost 4 bases, leaving 6 bases of the junction unmatched. The time point denotes: sample taken at primary tumor resection. Frozen PBMC, nontumor lung or tumor provided whole RNA, which was sequenced unsorted.

The input for sequencing was PBMCs, taken at surgery. The gene calls are TRBV7-6 and TRBJ1-1; TRBD1 aligns across 8 bases. This clonotype originated in a male donor with early-stage non-small cell lung cancer. CDR3 sequence: CASSSGQETNTEAFF. For the CDR3, the DNA is TGTGCCAGCAGCTCGGGACAGGAGACCAACACTGAAGCTTTCTTT.